What follows describes a single TCR beta chain. Its cognate antigen is unknown. This PCR relied on a set of 60 Vbeta primers and 13 Jbeta primers. TCRdb's copy holds only in-frame clones and misses some; the assay was immunoSEQ multiplex PCR. The repertoire holds 70,000 to 95,000 clones, with 65% to 85% as singletons. The data originate from a study of cytomegalovirus exposure and HLA in healthy donors. Overall study findings and caveats: The study put 150 or so TCR beta chains on its list as cytomegalovirus-associated. An analysis was carried out at a later point. It showed that HLA-associated TCR beta chains were more clonally expanded than equally common non-associated chains. Roughly uniform depth of sequencing across donors was assumed in presence/absence analyses.

V shed 5 bases and J 2 bases; nucleotides not matched to a gene: 5. The CDR3 is 15 residues long. Germline loops: CDR1 MDHEN, CDR2 SYDVKM. The specimen was PBMCs. V is TRBV28 and J is TRBJ1-5; 8 bases fit TRBD1. The TCR comes from a man aged 18 to 29 in good health and CMV-seronegative. The CDR3 loop reads CASSPQGAGNQPQHF. The DNA of the CDR3 is TGTGCCAGCAGTCCTCAGGGGGCGGGCAATCAGCCCCAGCATTTT.